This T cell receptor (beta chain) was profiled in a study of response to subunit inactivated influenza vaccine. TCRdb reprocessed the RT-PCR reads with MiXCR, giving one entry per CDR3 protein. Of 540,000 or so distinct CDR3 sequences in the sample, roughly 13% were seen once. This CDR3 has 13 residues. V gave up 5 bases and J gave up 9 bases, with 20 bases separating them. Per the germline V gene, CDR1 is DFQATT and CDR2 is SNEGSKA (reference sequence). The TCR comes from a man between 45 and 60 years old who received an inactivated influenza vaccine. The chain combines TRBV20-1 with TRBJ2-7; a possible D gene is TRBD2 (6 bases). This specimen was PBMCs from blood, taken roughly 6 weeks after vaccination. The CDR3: CSARTTWGVVQYF. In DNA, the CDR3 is TGCAGTGCTCGGACAACTTGGGGGGTGGTGCAGTACTTC.